These 16 T cell receptor beta chains share one sample of origin, sequenced in a study of beta chain features in type 1 diabetes. Every isolated RNA sample was fully reverse transcribed, so sequencing captured expressed TCRB transcripts. The assay was immunoSEQ multiplex PCR, and TCRdb's table has in-frame clones only and misses some. This repertoire shows about 230,000 clones, roughly 9.6% found once; its top ten account for approximately 0.035%. The material sequenced was naive CD4+ T cells from blood. The source of these receptors is a woman under 30 in good health.

This clone was found a few times. V and J are TRBV9 and TRBJ2-1, with TRBD1 matching 7 bases. The CDR3 sequence is 15 residues long. Unmatched junction bases numbered 12, after V lost 3 bases and J lost 9 bases. The germline CDR1 and CDR2 sequences are SGDLS and YYNGEE. The CDR3 reads CASSAQTGFVGEQFF. For the CDR3, the DNA is TGTGCCAGCAGCGCCCAGACAGGGTTTGTGGGTGAGCAGTTCTTC.

This rearrangement joins TRBV9 to TRBJ2-3; TRBD2 agrees at 7 bases. This CDR3 is 16 amino acids long. CDR1 and CDR2 (germline): SGDLS, YYNGEE. J lost 1 base, V lost 2 bases, and 7 bases had no gene match. The CDR3 nucleotides are TGTGCCAGCAGCGTCCGGATGAGCGGGGGCACAGATACGCAGTATTTT. Amino acid sequence: CASSVRMSGGTDTQYF.

V gene TRBV29-1 combines with J gene TRBJ2-1, with 13 bases fitting TRBD2. Trimming took 6 bases from V and 8 from J; bases not matched to a gene: 7. The CDR3 is 14 amino acids. CDR1 is SQVTM, CDR2 ANQGSEA, per germline. DNA of the CDR3: TGCAGCGTGGGTGGACTAGCGGGAGTCTATGAGCAGTTCTTC. Translation: CSVGGLAGVYEQFF.

The rearrangement links TRBV2 to TRBJ1-4; D remains ambiguous. The CDR3 has 13 residues. Germline V gives CDR1 SNHLY, CDR2 FYNNEI. The V and J ends lost 4 bases and 10 bases respectively, with 13 bases between them. Here the CDR3 DNA reads TGTGCCAGCAGTGGCGACAAACCTGTAAAACTGTTTTTT. This translates into CASSGDKPVKLFF.

This clone has only a few counts. J is TRBJ2-5 and V is TRBV5-1; 9 bases align to TRBD1. This CDR3 is built from 17 residues. V lost 1 base, J lost 5 bases, and 12 bases stayed unmatched. Germline V lookup: CDR1 SGHRS, CDR2 YFSETQ. CDR3 protein: CASSLFSTGGAGETQYF. The DNA for the CDR3 is TGCGCCAGCAGCTTGTTTTCCACAGGGGGCGCCGGGGAGACCCAGTACTTC.

This chain joins TRBV19 and TRBJ2-7, with TRBD2 identical over 10 bases. Germline values: CDR1 LNHDA, CDR2 SQIVND (reference sequence). CDR3 length equals 16 residues. V trimming: 1 base; J trimming: 0 bases; junction bases outside the gene matches: 3. CDR3 in DNA: TGTGCCAGTAGTATAGCTGGGACTAGCGCCTCCTACGAGCAGTACTTC. Protein product: CASSIAGTSASYEQYF.

The V and J genes are TRBV14 and TRBJ2-5; TRBD2 might be the D (5 bases). V dropped 0 bases and J dropped 4 bases, with 12 bases sitting between them. CDR3 length: 15 amino acids. Germline-derived CDR1 and CDR2 are SGHDN and FVKESK. The DNA for the CDR3 is TGTGCCAGCAGCCAAGAAAGGCTAGCTGTAGAGACCCAGTACTTC. Amino acids: CASSQERLAVETQYF. Combining the CDR3 with reference TRBV14 and TRBJ2-5 gives the whole variable domain EAGVTQFPSHSVIEKGQTVTLRCDPISGHDNLYWYRRVMGKEIKFLLHFVKESKQDESGMPNNRFLAERTGGTYSTLKVQPAELEDSGVYFCASSQERLAVETQYFGPGTRLLVL.

This chain connects TRBV19 to TRBJ2-7, with TRBD1 matching 8 bases. Trimming took 6 bases from V and 4 from J; bases not matched to a gene: 11. Germline V CDR1 and CDR2: LNHDA, SQIVND (reference sequence). There are 15 residues in the CDR3. CDR3 sequence: CASSPSGTGGYEQYF. The CDR3 DNA reads as TGTGCCAGTAGCCCCTCCGGGACAGGAGGATACGAGCAGTACTTC.

V gene TRBV28 combines with J gene TRBJ1-4, with 8 bases matching TRBD1. The CDR3 has 14 amino acids. Germline V CDR1 and CDR2: MDHEN, SYDVKM. J lost 2 bases, V lost 7 bases, and 3 bases had no gene match. CDR3 nucleotide sequence: TGTGCCAGCAAACAGGGGGGCACTAATGAAAAACTGTTTTTT. It yields the protein CASKQGGTNEKLFF.

The sample holds a few counts of this clone. V usage is TRBV7-2 and J usage is TRBJ2-1, with 7 bases matching TRBD2. CDR1 is SGHTA, CDR2 FQGNSA, per germline. V lost 4 bases and J lost 4; bases outside the gene matches: 4. There are 14 residues in the CDR3. CDR3 in amino acids: CASSYGTKYNEQFF. CDR3 nucleotide sequence: TGTGCCAGCAGCTACGGGACTAAATACAATGAGCAGTTCTTC.

This chain connects TRBV6-4 to TRBJ1-2; 9 bases are shared with TRBD1. CDR3 length: 15 amino acids. V trimming: 2 bases; J trimming: 5 bases; junction bases outside the gene matches: 6. CDR1 and CDR2 (germline): MRHNA, SNTAGT. The CDR3 here is CASSDTRQGGYGYTF. CDR3 in DNA: TGTGCCAGCAGTGACACCCGACAGGGGGGATATGGCTACACCTTC.

This clone has a handful of counts. V gene TRBV19 combines with J gene TRBJ1-1; a weak D match, TRBD1 (5 bases). This CDR3 contains 17 residues. Germline values: CDR1 LNHDA, CDR2 SQIVND (reference sequence). V lost 5 bases to trimming and J lost 1 base, with 20 bases between them. The DNA for the CDR3 is TGTGCCAGTAGTCCAATGACAGTTGGTCGAAAGAACACTGAAGCTTTCTTT. It yields the protein CASSPMTVGRKNTEAFF.

A few counts support this clone. V usage is TRBV4-1 and J usage is TRBJ2-1, with 13 bases matching TRBD2. V lost 2 bases to trimming and J lost 7 bases; unmatched junction nucleotides: 5. The CDR3 consists of 16 residues. Germline loops: CDR1 MGHRA, CDR2 YSYEKL. The CDR3 DNA follows: TGCGCCAGCAGCCAACCAACTAGCGGGAGGGCGAATGAGCAGTTCTTC. This encodes CASSQPTSGRANEQFF.

This clone occurred a few times. The chain uses TRBV7-3 and TRBJ1-2; the D gene is possibly TRBD1 (6 bases). The CDR3 sequence is 11 residues long. Trimming shortened V by 5 bases and J by 10 bases, and 11 bases separated the two germline ends. Germline V gene sequence: CDR1 SGHTA, CDR2 FQGTGA. The CDR3 bases are TGTGCCAGCAGCCTTACAGGGCCCTACACCTTC. This sequence encodes CASSLTGPYTF.

This clone has a handful of counts. The gene calls are TRBV7-6 and TRBJ2-5; 7 bases match TRBD2. Germline assignment: CDR1 SGHVS and CDR2 FNYEAQ. The V segment lost 4 bases and the J segment 2 bases; nucleotides outside the gene matches: 7. CDR3 size: 15 residues. In nucleotides, the CDR3 is TGTGCCAGCAGCTGGGGGGGAGGGGATCAAGAGACCCAGTACTTC. Encoded protein: CASSWGGGDQETQYF.

This clone was seen a few times. The rearrangement joins TRBV9 to TRBJ2-3; 9 nucleotides agree with TRBD1. This CDR3 comprises 17 residues. J gave up 2 bases and V 3 bases, and 10 bases lay outside the gene matches. The germline CDR1 and CDR2 sequences are SGDLS and YYNGEE. The CDR3 coding sequence is TGTGCCAGCAGCGGGGCAGGACAGGGGATTTACACAGATACGCAGTATTTT. Translated, it gives CASSGAGQGIYTDTQYF. Complete variable domain (other parts from reference TRBV9 and TRBJ2-3): DSGVTQTPKHLITATGQRVTLRCSPRSGDLSVYWYQQSLDQGLQFLIQYYNGEERAKGNILERFSAQQFPDLHSELNLSSLELGDSALYFCASSGAGQGIYTDTQYFGPGTRLTVL.